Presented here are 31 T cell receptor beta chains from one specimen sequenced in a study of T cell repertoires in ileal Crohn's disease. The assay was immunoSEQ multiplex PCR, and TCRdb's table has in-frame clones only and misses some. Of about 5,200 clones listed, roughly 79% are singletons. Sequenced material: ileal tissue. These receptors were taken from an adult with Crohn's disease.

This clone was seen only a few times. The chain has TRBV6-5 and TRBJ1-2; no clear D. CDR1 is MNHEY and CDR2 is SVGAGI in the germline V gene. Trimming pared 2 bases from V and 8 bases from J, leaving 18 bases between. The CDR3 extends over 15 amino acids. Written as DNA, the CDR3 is TGTGCCAGCAGTTACGATCCAGGCCTGAGCGGGGGCTACACCTTC. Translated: CASSYDPGLSGGYTF.

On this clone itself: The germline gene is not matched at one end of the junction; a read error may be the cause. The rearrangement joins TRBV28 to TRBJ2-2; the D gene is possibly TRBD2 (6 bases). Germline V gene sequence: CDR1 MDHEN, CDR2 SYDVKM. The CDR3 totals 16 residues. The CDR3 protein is CASSLGGGWNTEELFF. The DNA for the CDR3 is TGTGCCAGCAGTTTGGGAGGCGGGTGGAACACCGAGGAGCTGTTTTTT.

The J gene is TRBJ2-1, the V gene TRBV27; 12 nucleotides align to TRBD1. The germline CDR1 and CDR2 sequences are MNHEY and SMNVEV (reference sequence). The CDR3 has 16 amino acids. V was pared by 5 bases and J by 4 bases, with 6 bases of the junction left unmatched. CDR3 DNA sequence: TGTGCCAGCAGTCGCCGGGACAGGGGGCTGTACAATGAGCAGTTCTTC. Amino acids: CASSRRDRGLYNEQFF.

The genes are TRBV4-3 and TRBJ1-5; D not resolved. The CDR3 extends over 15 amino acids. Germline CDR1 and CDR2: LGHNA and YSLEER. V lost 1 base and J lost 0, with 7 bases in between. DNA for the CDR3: TGCGCCAGCAGCCAAGGTTTCTCTAGCAATCAGCCCCAGCATTTT. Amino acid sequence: CASSQGFSSNQPQHF.

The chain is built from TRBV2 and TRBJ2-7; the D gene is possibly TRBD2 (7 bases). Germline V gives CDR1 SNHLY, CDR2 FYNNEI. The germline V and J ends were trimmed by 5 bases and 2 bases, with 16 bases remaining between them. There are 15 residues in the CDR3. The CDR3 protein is CASSNLGAGAYEQYF. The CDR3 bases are TGTGCCAGCAGTAACCTGGGGGCGGGAGCCTACGAGCAGTACTTC.

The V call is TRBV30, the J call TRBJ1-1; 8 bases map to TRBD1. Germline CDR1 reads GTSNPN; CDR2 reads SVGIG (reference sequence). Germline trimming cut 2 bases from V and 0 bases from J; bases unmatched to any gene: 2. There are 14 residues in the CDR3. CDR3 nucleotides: TGTGCCTGGAGTCGGGACAGGTTGAACACTGAAGCTTTCTTT. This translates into CAWSRDRLNTEAFF.

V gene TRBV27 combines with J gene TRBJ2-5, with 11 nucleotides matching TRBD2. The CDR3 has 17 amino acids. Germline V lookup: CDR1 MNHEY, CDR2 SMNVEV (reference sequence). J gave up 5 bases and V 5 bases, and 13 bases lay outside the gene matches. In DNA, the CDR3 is TGTGCCAGCAGTCCATGGGCTAGCGGGGGGCTTCGGGAGACCCAGTACTTC. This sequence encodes CASSPWASGGLRETQYF.

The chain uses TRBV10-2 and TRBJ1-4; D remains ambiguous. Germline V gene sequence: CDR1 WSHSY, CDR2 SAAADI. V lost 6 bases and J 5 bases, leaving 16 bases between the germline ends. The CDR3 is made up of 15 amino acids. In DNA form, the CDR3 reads TGCGCCAGCAGGACGTCTGCGCCAGGCAATGAAAAACTGTTTTTT. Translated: CASRTSAPGNEKLFF.

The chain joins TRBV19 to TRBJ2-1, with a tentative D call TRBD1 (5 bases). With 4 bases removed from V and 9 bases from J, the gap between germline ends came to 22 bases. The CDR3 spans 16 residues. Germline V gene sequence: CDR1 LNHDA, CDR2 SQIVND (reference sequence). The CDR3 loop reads CASSTRAGSPFSEQFF. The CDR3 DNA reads TGTGCCAGTAGTACTAGGGCAGGGTCCCCTTTCAGTGAGCAGTTCTTC.

This CDR3 reads CASSIASQGHYEQYF. CDR3 bases: TGTGCCAGTAGTATAGCTTCCCAGGGGCACTACGAGCAGTACTTC. The chain joins TRBV19 to TRBJ2-7, with a possible D match to TRBD1 (6 bases). CDR1 is LNHDA and CDR2 is SQIVND in the germline V gene (reference sequence). V lost 1 base and J 3 bases, leaving 13 bases between the germline ends. This CDR3 region has 15 residues.

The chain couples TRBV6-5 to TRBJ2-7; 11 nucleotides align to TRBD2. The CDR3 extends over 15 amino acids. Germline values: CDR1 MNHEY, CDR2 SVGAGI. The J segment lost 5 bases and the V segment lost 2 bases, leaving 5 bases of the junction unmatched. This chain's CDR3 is CASSYKLAGDNEQYF. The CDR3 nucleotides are TGTGCCAGCAGTTACAAACTAGCGGGAGACAACGAGCAGTACTTC.

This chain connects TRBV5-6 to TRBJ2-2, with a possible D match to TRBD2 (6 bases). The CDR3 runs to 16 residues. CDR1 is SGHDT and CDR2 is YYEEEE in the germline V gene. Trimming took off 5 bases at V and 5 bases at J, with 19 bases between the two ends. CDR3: CASSRDGGARTGELFF. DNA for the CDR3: TGTGCCAGCAGTCGGGACGGAGGGGCAAGGACCGGGGAGCTGTTTTTT.

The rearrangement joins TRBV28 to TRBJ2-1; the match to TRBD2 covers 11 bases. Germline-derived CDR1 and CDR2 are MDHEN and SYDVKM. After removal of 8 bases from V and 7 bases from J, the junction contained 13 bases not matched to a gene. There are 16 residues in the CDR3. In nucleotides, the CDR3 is TGTGCCAGCGCTCCTCCACTAGCGGGAGTTCTAAATGAGCAGTTCTTC. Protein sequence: CASAPPLAGVLNEQFF.

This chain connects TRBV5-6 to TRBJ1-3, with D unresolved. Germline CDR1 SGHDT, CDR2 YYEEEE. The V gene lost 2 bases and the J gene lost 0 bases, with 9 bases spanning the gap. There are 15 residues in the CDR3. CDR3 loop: CASSFALSSGNTIYF. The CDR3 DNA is TGTGCCAGCAGCTTCGCGCTGAGCTCTGGAAACACCATATATTTT.

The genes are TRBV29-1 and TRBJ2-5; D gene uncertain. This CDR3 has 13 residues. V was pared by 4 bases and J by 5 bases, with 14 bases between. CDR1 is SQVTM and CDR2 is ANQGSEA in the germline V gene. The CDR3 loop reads CSVGPQAPETQYF. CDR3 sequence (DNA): TGCAGCGTTGGCCCCCAGGCTCCGGAGACCCAGTACTTC.

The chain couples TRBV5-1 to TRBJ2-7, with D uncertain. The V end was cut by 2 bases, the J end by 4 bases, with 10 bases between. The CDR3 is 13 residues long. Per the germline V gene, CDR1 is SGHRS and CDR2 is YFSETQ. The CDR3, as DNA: TGCGCCAGCAGCTTTGAACTGGAGTACGAGCAGTACTTC. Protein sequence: CASSFELEYEQYF.

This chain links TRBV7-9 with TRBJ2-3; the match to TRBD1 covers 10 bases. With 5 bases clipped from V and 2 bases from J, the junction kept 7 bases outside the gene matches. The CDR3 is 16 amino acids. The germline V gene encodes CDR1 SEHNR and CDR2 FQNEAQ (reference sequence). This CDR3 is CASSPGQGGSTDTQYF. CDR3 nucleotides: TGTGCCAGCAGCCCAGGACAGGGGGGGTCCACAGATACGCAGTATTTT.

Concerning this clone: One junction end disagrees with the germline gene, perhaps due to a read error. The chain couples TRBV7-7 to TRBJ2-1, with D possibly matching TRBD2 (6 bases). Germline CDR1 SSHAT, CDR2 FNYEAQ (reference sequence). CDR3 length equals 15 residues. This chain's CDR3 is CASSPAIAVYNEQFF. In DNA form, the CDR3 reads TGTGCTAGCAGCCCGGCAATAGCGGTTTACAATGAGCAGTTCTTC.

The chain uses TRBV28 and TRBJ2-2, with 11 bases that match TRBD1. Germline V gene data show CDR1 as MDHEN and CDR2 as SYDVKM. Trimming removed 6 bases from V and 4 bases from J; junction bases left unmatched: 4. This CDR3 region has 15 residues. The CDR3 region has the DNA TGTGCCAGCAGACCCGGGACAGGGGGCACCGGGGAGCTGTTTTTT. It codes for CASRPGTGGTGELFF. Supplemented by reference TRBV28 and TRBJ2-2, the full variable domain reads DVKVTQSSRYLVKRTGEKVFLECVQDMDHENMFWYRQDPGLGLRLIYFSYDVKMKEKGDIPEGYSVSREKKERFSLILESASTNQTSMYLCASRPGTGGTGELFFGEGSRLTVL.

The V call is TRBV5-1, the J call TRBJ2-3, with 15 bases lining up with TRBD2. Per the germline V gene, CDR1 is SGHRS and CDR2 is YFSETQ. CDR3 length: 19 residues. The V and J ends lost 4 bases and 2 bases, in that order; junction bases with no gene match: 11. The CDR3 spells CASSPGTSGGPKLTDTQYF. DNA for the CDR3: TGCGCCAGCAGCCCGGGGACTAGCGGGGGGCCGAAACTCACAGATACGCAGTATTTT.

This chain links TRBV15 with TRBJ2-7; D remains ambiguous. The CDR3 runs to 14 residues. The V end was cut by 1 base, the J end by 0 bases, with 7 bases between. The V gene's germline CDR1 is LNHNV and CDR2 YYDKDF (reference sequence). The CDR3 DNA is TGTGCCACCAGCAGAGCATACAGCTCCTACGAGCAGTACTTC. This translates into CATSRAYSSYEQYF.

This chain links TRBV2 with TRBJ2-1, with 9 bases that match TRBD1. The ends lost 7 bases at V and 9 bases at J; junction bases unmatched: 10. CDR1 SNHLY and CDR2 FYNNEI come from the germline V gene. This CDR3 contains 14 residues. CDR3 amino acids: CASKSGTGFGEQFF. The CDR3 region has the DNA TGTGCCAGCAAATCCGGGACAGGGTTTGGTGAGCAGTTCTTC.

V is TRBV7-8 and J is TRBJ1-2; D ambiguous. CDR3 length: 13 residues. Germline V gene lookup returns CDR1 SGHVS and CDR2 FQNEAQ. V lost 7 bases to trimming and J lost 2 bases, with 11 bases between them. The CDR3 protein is CASNSLENYGYTF. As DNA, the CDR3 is TGTGCCAGCAATTCGTTAGAGAACTATGGCTACACCTTC.

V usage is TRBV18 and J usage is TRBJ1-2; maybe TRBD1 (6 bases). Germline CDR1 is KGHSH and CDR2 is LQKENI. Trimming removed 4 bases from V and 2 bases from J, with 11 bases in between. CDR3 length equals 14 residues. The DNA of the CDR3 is TGTGCCAGCTCACGGGCAGGGGAGAACTATGGCTACACCTTC. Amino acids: CASSRAGENYGYTF.

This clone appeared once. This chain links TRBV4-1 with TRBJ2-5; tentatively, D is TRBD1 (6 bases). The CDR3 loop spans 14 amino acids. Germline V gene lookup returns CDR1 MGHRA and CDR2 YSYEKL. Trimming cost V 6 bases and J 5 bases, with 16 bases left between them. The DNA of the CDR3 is TGCGCCAGCAGTACTAAAACAGGGTACGAGACCCAGTACTTC. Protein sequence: CASSTKTGYETQYF.

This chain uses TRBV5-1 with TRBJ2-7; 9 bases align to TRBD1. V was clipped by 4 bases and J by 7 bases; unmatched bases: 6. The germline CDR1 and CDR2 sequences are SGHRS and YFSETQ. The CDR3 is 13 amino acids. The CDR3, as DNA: TGCGCCAGCAGCGCACAGGGGGCGAGGGAGCAGTACTTC. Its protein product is CASSAQGAREQYF.

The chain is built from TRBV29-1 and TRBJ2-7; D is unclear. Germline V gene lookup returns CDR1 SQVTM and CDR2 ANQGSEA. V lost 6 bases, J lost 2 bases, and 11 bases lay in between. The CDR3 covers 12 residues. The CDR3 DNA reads TGCAGCGTCCTAACTCTTACCTACGAGCAGTACTTC. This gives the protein CSVLTLTYEQYF.

CDR3 sequence (DNA): TGCGCCAGCAGCCAAGCACCTACAGGGGGCTACGAGCAGTACTTC. As protein: CASSQAPTGGYEQYF. The chain is built from TRBV4-3 and TRBJ2-7; 8 bases fit TRBD1. CDR1 and CDR2 (germline): LGHNA, YSLEER. V was clipped by 1 base and J by 3 bases; unmatched bases: 5. CDR3 length: 15 amino acids.

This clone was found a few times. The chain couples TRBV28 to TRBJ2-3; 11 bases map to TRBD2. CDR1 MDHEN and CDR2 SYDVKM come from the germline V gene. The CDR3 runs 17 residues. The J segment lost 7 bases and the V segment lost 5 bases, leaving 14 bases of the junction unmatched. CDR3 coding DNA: TGTGCCAGCAGTCCCCACGGGGTAGCGGGAGGGCGGAATACGCAGTATTTT. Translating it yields CASSPHGVAGGRNTQYF.

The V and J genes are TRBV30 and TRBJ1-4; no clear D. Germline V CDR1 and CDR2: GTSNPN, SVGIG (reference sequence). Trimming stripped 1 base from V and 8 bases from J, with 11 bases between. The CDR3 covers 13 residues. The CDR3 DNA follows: TGTGCCTGGAGTGCGGGGATGGAAGAAAAACTGTTTTTT. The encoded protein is CAWSAGMEEKLFF.

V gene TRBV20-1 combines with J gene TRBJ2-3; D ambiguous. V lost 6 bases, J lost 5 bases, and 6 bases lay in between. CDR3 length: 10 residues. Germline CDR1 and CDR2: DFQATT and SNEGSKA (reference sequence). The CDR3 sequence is CSAAQDTQYF. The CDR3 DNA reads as TGCAGTGCCGCACAAGATACGCAGTATTTT.